This T cell receptor beta chain emerged from a study of shared clonotypes between healthy human individuals. V was trimmed by 10 bases and J by 8 bases, leaving 17 bases between them. This CDR3 region has 12 residues. CDR1 is MNHEY, CDR2 SVGAGI, per germline. Assay used: immunoSEQ multiplex PCR; TCRdb lists only in-frame clones, some missing. The sample lists some 2,000,000 clones, 95% occurring once. The chain combines TRBV6-5 with TRBJ1-1; D is uncertain. Sequenced sample: naive CD4+ T cells sorted from blood. Subset given: CD45RA+ positively selected. The TCR originated in a man aged 18 to 35 in good health. CDR3 DNA sequence: TGTGCCATCCAAAGAATTGGGCGGGAAGCTTTCTTT. Amino acid sequence: CAIQRIGREAFF.